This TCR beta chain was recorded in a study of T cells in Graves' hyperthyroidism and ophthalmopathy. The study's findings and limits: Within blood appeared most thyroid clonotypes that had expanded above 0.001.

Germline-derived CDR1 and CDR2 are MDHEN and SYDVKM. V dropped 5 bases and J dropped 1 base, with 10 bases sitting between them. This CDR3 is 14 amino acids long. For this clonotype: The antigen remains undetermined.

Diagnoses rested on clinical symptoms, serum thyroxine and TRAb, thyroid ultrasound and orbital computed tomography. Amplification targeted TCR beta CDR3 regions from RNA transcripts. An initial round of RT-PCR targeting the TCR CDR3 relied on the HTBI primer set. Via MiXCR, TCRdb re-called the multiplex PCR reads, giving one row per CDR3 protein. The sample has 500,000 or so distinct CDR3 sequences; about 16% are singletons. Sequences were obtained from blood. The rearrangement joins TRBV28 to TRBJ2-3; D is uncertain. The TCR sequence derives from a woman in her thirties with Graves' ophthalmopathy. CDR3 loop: CASSEESRTDTQYF. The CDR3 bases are TGTGCCAGCAGTGAAGAGAGCCGCACAGATACGCAGTATTTT.